This entry describes one T cell receptor beta chain. This clone was seen just once. No cognate antigen has been identified for it. Nothing much larger sits one base from this clone, and base qualities are not available. The library was obtained by the immunoSEQ multiplex PCR assay. The multiplex PCR relied on a mix of 60 forward primers for TCR Vbeta segments and 13 reverse primers for TCR Jbeta segments. Amplification of the CDR3 region of rearranged TCR beta genes was performed with a multiplex PCR assay on genomic DNA. On the Illumina HiSeq System, the amplified TCR beta libraries were sequenced as 87-base-pair reads. As for how the authors treated the data: A later analysis tallied roughly 76 million unique TCR beta chains across the 700 or so repertoires, and some 10 million of those chains were shared by two or more donors. Raw reads were error-corrected and collapsed into unique sequences with a nearest-neighbor algorithm that merged closely related sequences to remove PCR and sequencing errors. V, D and J gene segments were assigned by aligning CDR3 sequences to IMGT reference sequences. For a sequence to be retained, a match of at least six nucleotides to both a V gene segment and a J gene segment was required. Rearrangements were classified as productive when the CDR3 lacked stop codons and remained in frame with V and J, and all other rearrangements were classified as non-productive. Following IMGT convention, CDR3 was defined as the stretch from the second conserved V-encoded cysteine up to the conserved J-encoded phenylalanine. Sequences without an unambiguous match to a single V gene segment were excluded from the earlier analysis of a few hundred of the donors. An earlier analysis of approximately 590 of the donors classified V segments as functional when productive rearrangements were above 56.7% and as segregating when the standard deviation between donors was above 5%. A statistical classification framework was built to diagnose cytomegalovirus status from the catalog of TCR beta chain sequences. V and J gene assignment, in a later analysis, came from comparing TCR nucleotide sequences with IMGT/GENE-DB human TR gene sequences. A later analysis assigned CDR3 sequences and most-parsimonious VDJ recombination scenarios with the TCRdist pipeline. In a later analysis, every TCR beta chain was defined by the combination of its CDR3 amino acid sequence and its V-gene family, and reads without a unique V-gene family were dropped. To address suspected cross-contamination and a sequencing artifact, a later analysis removed around 590 highly shared, low-generation-probability nucleotide sequences. A later analysis calculated a clonal expansion index for each public chain from normalized within-repertoire ranks of inferred template counts. Generation probabilities in a later analysis came from a VDJ recombination model fitted to out-of-frame rearrangements, and those results were checked against IGoR. In a later analysis, hypergeometric tests were used to score TCR-TCR, TCR-HLA and TCR-CMV co-occurrence, with a repertoire-size bias correction applied to TCR pairs. In a later analysis, false discovery rates were estimated by permuting HLA or CMV assignments 20 times. In a later analysis, co-occurring TCRs were grouped using DBSCAN, and TCRdist sequence similarity was added for clustering within HLA-allele-positive subsets. Repertoires with fewer than 30,000 or more than 120,000 public chains were left out of co-occurrence clustering, as were five repertoires with anomalous nucleotide sharing. The immuneACCESS repertoire file appears here via TCRdb, limited to in-frame rearrangements. These files lack a portion of the clones; in checked studies, under half of the deficit traces to unresolved V genes, and the cause of the others is not known. The V and J calls and clone size were taken over from that table, and D and trimming were inferred from the DNA. In all, the sample holds fewer than 100,000 clones, and over 65% of those were seen once. The ten largest make up roughly a sixth of the sample.

This record comes from a study of cytomegalovirus exposure and HLA in healthy donors (TCRdb year 2017). A note on the overall study: An earlier analysis of 587 of the donors reported more than 250 Gb of sequence data and 117 million unique TCR beta sequences from about 180 million T cells. Using immunosequencing, the study profiled T cell repertoires from 640 or so subjects and related those repertoires to cytomegalovirus serostatus. In an earlier analysis of a few hundred of the donors, high-throughput TCR beta sequencing was used to judge whether each TCR beta V gene segment behaved as functional or pseudogenic. Rather than using new phenotypic data, the later analysis identified candidate immune exposures from TCR beta sequences and from how often those sequences occurred across donors. The study was designed to test whether signatures of past pathogen exposure could be identified by cataloging public T cell receptors. In addition to the first cohort of roughly 670 subjects, a separate validation cohort of 120 different subjects was used. The study combined high-throughput TCR immunosequencing, statistical association of individual TCRs with disease status, and machine learning to predict cytomegalovirus infection status. To study patterns of TCR occurrence, a later analysis re-analyzed previously published TCR beta repertoires from around 700 donors and added high-resolution HLA genotyping. Because of strong linkage in the cohort, roughly five DR-DQ haplotypes were treated as single units for association and clustering. Across approximately 400 genotyped donors of the cohort, an average of about 220,000 unique TCR beta nucleotide sequences per donor were sequenced, and roughly 18% of those sequences were non-productive. Typing coverage varied by locus: about 629-640 donors for A, B, C, DRB1 and DQB1; 522 for DQA1; about 570 for DPA1; around 450 for DPB1. Of the 350 to 450 genotyped donors, less than 85% were placed in the genetic ancestry cluster associated with self-reported Caucasian donors. Donor age, sex, ethnicity and CMV serostatus were compiled together with the repertoire data. Every repertoire in the discovery cohort had been generated on one and the same sequencing platform. Class I and class II HLA loci were covered by the typing at four-digit resolution. An early release that covered 500 to 800 HLA-typed donors contained 250 to 350 gigabases of sequencing data and approximately 85 million unique TCR sequences. Genome-wide SNP genotypes for about 60% of the 666 donors were used in a later genetic analysis, which treated that subset as a discovery cohort.

The cohort was made up of roughly 670 healthy bone marrow donors. All cohort members were sampled while nominally healthy, although unrecorded immune exposures were likely present. The donor tested CMV seropositive, placing the donor among the approximately 310 seropositive members of the cohort. Every donor gave a peripheral blood sample, and the peripheral blood mononuclear cells from that sample were used for TCR beta sequencing. Genomic DNA was extracted from the blood cell samples with the Qiagen DNeasy Blood Extraction Kit. What the research found in general, with its limitations: A further reported finding was that TCR beta sequences accurately predicted the HLA-A and HLA-B alleles for most subjects in the first cohort. Compared with the roughly 700-donor mean, donors in an Asian-associated ancestry cluster had fewer N-insertions in productive TCRs, according to a later genetic analysis. In this cohort, only TCR beta chains were sequenced, and detectable features were limited by the absence of alpha or paired-chain data. When HLA alleles, especially DR and DQ, strongly co-occurred, TCR associations were difficult to assign to individual alleles. V-gene and J-gene trimming of TCR beta chains was associated with a missense DCLRE1C variant in a later genetic analysis, and the association was replicated in an independent cohort. Three of the identified cytomegalovirus-associated TCR beta chains were confirmed in vitro to be specific for cytomegalovirus antigens. A later analysis associated about 17,000 TCR beta sequences with specific HLA alleles at a false discovery rate of 0.05. A later analysis found that TCR association rates varied across HLA loci, with DRB1 alleles showing the most associated TCRs and HLA-C alleles the fewest. Because the 87-base-pair reads could not distinguish some IMGT-functional V segments, including TRBV6-2 and TRBV6-3, those segments were excluded. The study gave a list of roughly 150 TCR beta chains associated with cytomegalovirus. In an earlier analysis of 587 of the donors, most TCR beta V segments were observed in productive rearrangements about 87% or about 30% of the time, broadly matching IMGT annotations. The authors suggested that the approach could potentially be generalized to other disease states and immunological phenotypes. Because HLA typing was missing for some donors at each locus, association tests included only the typed subset. Most CMV-associated TCR beta chains appeared to be HLA-restricted in a later analysis, and the HLA associations seemed to be driven largely by CMV exposure. While some public TCRs were present in many individuals, most TCR sequences turned up only very rarely across donors. A group of highly shared sequence variants was considered likely to be a technical artifact of the sequencing pipeline. Correlated functional status among segregating V segments might be attributable to linkage disequilibrium, but an unknown experimental factor could not be ruled out. Roughly uniform sequencing depth across donors was assumed in presence/absence analyses, although this assumption may not hold. Compared with equally common non-associated chains, HLA-associated TCR beta chains in a later analysis were more clonally expanded and had lower generation probabilities. For the cohort, immune exposure information was limited to CMV serostatus. In both the original and validation cohorts, the classifier was reported to diagnose cytomegalovirus status with high specificity and sensitivity. The earlier analysis of about 600 of the donors excluded 15 to 20 rarely observed V segments, including chromosome 9 orphons, because counts were too low. Several of the top co-occurrence clusters appeared to be linked to parvovirus B19, influenza, CMV and Epstein-Barr virus, according to a later analysis.

The CDR3 holds 15 amino acids from the cysteine to the phenylalanine. Just CDR3 DNA is preserved here, 45 bases in frame from base 1. V gives up 2 bases and J gives up 2 bases, and the segment between their germline ends measures 12 bases. Based on the germline V gene, the CDR1 and CDR2 sequences are KGHSH and LQKENI. The TCR originated in a man in his 60s in good health and CMV-seropositive. The V gene is TRBV18 and the J gene is TRBJ2-5; possibly the D gene is TRBD1, per 5 matching bases. The sample comprised PBMCs. This receptor carries the CDR3 CASSPIRAGQETQYF. The sequence in DNA is TGTGCCAGCTCACCAATAAGAGCAGGGCAAGAGACCCAGTACTTC.